Following are 15 T cell receptor beta chains from one sample sequenced in a study of OX40 agonist ivuxolimab in advanced cancers. Produced via immunoSEQ multiplex PCR; TCRdb's table is partial and in-frame only. The sample includes about 93,000 clones, roughly 89% of them seen just once. The specimen was CD4+ or CD8+ T cells sorted from blood, collected in a trial of the OX40 agonist ivuxolimab. The origin of the receptors is an adult with an advanced solid tumor such as melanoma, head and neck, liver or kidney cancer.

This clone was seen more than once but under ten times. The chain uses TRBV2 and TRBJ1-2; D not certain. V was shortened by 6 bases and J by 7 bases, with 9 bases between the two germline ends. The CDR3 contains 11 residues. The germline V gene has CDR1 SNHLY and CDR2 FYNNEI. CDR3 DNA sequence: TGTGCCAGCAGCCCAGGTGGTGGCTACACCTTC. Amino acids: CASSPGGGYTF.

The chain recombines TRBV18 with TRBJ1-2; TRBD1 is a possible D gene (6 bases). The germline CDR1 and CDR2 sequences are KGHSH and LQKENI. Trimming removed 4 bases from V and 0 bases from J, with 18 bases in between. CDR3 length equals 17 residues. CDR3 coding DNA: TGTGCCAGCTCACAACGAGAGAGGGACACAACTAACTATGGCTACACCTTC. Its protein is CASSQRERDTTNYGYTF.

This chain's CDR3 is CASSIAGGQWAPLHF. The DNA of the CDR3 is TGTGCCAGTAGTATAGCGGGAGGGCAGTGGGCACCCCTCCACTTT. The V gene is TRBV19, the J gene TRBJ1-6, with D unresolved. V was trimmed by 1 base and J by 11 bases, leaving 15 bases between them. The CDR3 runs to 15 residues. In germline, CDR1 is LNHDA, CDR2 SQIVND (reference sequence).

The chain carries TRBV5-4 and TRBJ2-2; tentative D call: TRBD1 (6 bases). CDR1 is SGHNT, CDR2 YYREEE, per germline (reference sequence). The CDR3 length is 15 residues. V was shortened by 0 bases and J by 5 bases, with 11 bases between the two germline ends. In DNA form, the CDR3 reads TGTGCCAGCAGCTTGGGAGACAGGCTTACCGGGGAGCTGTTTTTT. Residues: CASSLGDRLTGELFF.

This clone was seen a handful of times. The V and J genes are TRBV19 and TRBJ1-1, with unresolved D. The germline CDR1 and CDR2 sequences are LNHDA and SQIVND (reference sequence). V was shortened by 6 bases and J by 7 bases, with 27 bases between the two germline ends. The CDR3 spans 17 residues. The CDR3 loop is CASRSQFSVTFPVEAFF. The CDR3 region has the DNA TGTGCCAGTAGGTCACAGTTTTCGGTTACGTTTCCAGTTGAAGCTTTCTTT.

By sample share, this clone is medium-sized. The chain carries TRBV4-3 and TRBJ1-1; D is undetermined. Between the trimmed V and J ends, which lost 4 bases and 5 bases, there was a span of 11 bases. Germline V gene data show CDR1 as LGHNA and CDR2 as YSLEER. The CDR3 is made up of 13 amino acids. The CDR3 region is CASSRVVGTEAFF. CDR3 sequence (DNA): TGCGCCAGCAGCCGGGTAGTTGGTACTGAAGCTTTCTTT.

The chain recombines TRBV6-5 with TRBJ1-1; TRBD1 agrees at 7 bases. V shed 4 bases and J 1 base; nucleotides not matched to a gene: 6. Germline V gives CDR1 MNHEY, CDR2 SVGAGI. This CDR3 is built from 15 residues. CDR3 sequence (DNA): TGTGCCAGCAGTTTCTCCCAGGGGGGGAACACTGAAGCTTTCTTT. Protein: CASSFSQGGNTEAFF.

This sequence joins TRBV7-2 and TRBJ2-1; weak D call: TRBD2 (5 bases). V was clipped by 0 bases and J by 9 bases, with 12 bases between them. The CDR3 has 14 residues. The V gene's germline CDR1 is SGHTA and CDR2 FQGNSA. The chain's CDR3 is CASSLARAGGEQFF. Here the CDR3 DNA reads TGTGCCAGCAGCTTAGCGAGGGCCGGTGGTGAGCAGTTCTTC.

J is TRBJ1-3 and V is TRBV16, with D uncertain. Deletions cut 0 bases from V and 0 bases from J, with 6 bases between. In germline, CDR1 is KGHSY, CDR2 FQNENV. The CDR3 has 15 amino acids. The CDR3, as DNA: TGTGCCAGCAGCCAATCCCAGAACTCTGGAAACACCATATATTTT. Its protein is CASSQSQNSGNTIYF.

The CDR3 sequence: CASSSKVGELFF. The CDR3 DNA follows: TGTGCCAGCAGCTCGAAGGTCGGGGAGCTGTTTTTT. The J gene is TRBJ2-2, the V gene TRBV5-4, with D hard to call. Germline values: CDR1 SGHNT, CDR2 YYREEE (reference sequence). The CDR3 loop spans 12 amino acids. Deletions cut 3 bases from V and 7 bases from J, with 7 bases between.

This clone appeared once. V gene TRBV6-5 combines with J gene TRBJ1-1; D not certain. CDR3 length equals 16 residues. Trimming removed 0 bases from V and 3 bases from J, with 14 bases in between. CDR1 and CDR2 (germline): MNHEY, SVGAGI. The CDR3 DNA reads TGTGCCAGCAGTTACTCGCTGGAGTTCAAGGACACTGAAGCTTTCTTT. This codes for CASSYSLEFKDTEAFF.

The CDR3 DNA reads TGCGCCAGCAGCCAAGTAGCGGGGGGCCTCGACACCGGGGAGCTGTTTTTT. This gives the protein CASSQVAGGLDTGELFF. The V gene is TRBV4-1, the J gene TRBJ2-2; 10 positions agree with TRBD2. The V gene's germline CDR1 is MGHRA and CDR2 YSYEKL. The V and J ends lost 1 base and 3 bases, in that order; junction bases with no gene match: 5. This CDR3 is 17 amino acids long.

This chain joins TRBV4-3 and TRBJ2-4; TRBD2 matches 9 bases. The CDR3 spans 16 residues. The V segment lost 4 bases and the J segment 1 base; nucleotides outside the gene matches: 5. Per germline, CDR1 LGHNA and CDR2 YSLEER. CDR3 region: CASSPLAGVAKNIQYF. Written as DNA, the CDR3 is TGCGCCAGCAGCCCTTTAGCGGGAGTTGCCAAAAACATTCAGTACTTC.

This chain links TRBV27 with TRBJ2-3; either TRBD1 or TRBD2 may fit D (5 bases each). CDR3 length: 14 residues. The germline V and J ends were trimmed by 6 bases and 5 bases, with 15 bases remaining between them. Germline lookup yields CDR1 MNHEY and CDR2 SMNVEV (reference sequence). The DNA for the CDR3 is TGTGCCAGCAGGAACTCCGGGACGCAAGATACGCAGTATTTT. This gives the protein CASRNSGTQDTQYF.

The chain combines TRBV5-6 with TRBJ2-1; 9 positions match TRBD1. Looked up from germline, CDR1 is SGHDT and CDR2 is YYEEEE. V lost 4 bases and J lost 8; bases outside the gene matches: 19. This CDR3 contains 18 residues. CDR3 bases: TGTGCCAGCAGCGCAATCCTAAACCGGGACAGGGTATCCGATGAGCAGTTCTTC. Translating gives CASSAILNRDRVSDEQFF.